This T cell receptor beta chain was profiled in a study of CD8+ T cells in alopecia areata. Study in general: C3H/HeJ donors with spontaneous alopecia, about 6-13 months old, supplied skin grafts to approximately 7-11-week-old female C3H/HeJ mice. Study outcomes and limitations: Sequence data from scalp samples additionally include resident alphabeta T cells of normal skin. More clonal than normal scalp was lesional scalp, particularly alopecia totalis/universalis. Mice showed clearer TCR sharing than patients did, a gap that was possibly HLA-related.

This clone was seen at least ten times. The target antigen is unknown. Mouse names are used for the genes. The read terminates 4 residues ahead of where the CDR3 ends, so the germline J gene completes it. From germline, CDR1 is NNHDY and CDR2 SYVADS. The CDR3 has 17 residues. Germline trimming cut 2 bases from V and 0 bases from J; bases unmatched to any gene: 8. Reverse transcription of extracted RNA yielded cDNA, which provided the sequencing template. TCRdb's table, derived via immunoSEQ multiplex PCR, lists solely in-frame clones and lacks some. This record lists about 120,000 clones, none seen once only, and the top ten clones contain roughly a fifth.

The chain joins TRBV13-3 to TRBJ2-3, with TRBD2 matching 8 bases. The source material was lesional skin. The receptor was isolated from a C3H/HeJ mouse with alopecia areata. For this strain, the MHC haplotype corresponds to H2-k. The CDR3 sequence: CASSEPGGSSSAETLYF. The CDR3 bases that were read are TGTGCCAGCAGTGAGCCTGGGGGGTCTTCTAGTGCAGAA.